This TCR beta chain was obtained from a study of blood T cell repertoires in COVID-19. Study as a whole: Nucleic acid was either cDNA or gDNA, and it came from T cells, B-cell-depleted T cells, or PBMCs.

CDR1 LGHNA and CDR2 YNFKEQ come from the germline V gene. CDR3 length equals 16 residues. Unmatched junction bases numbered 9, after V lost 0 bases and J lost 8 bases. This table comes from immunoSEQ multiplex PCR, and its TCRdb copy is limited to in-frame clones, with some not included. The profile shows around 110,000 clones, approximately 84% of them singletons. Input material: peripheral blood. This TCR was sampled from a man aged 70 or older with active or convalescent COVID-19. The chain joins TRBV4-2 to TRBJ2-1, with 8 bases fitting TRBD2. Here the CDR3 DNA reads TGTGCCAGCAGCCAAGATGCAAGCGGGAGAAACCATGAGCAGTTCTTC. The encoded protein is CASSQDASGRNHEQFF.